The present entry profiles one T cell receptor (beta chain) with its context. Its antigen is not identified. The data stem from a study of cytomegalovirus exposure and HLA in healthy donors. Study at large: Around 80 million unique TCR sequences came from HLA-typed donors in an early release. Study-level findings and limits: Most TCR beta V segments were productive about 87% or about 30% of the time in an earlier analysis. In a later analysis, TCR beta V- and J-gene trimming was associated with a missense DCLRE1C variant. Most TCR sequences were rare, but some public TCRs occurred in many donors.

The PCR ran on 60 Vbeta and 13 Jbeta primers. The repertoire was sequenced with immunoSEQ multiplex PCR; TCRdb's copy has only in-frame clones and lacks some. This sample has over 140,000 clones, with more than 75% found just once. This CDR3 comprises 12 residues. J lost 12 bases, V lost 9 bases, and 11 bases had no gene match. CDR1 and CDR2 from the germline V gene are LNHNV and YYDKDF (reference sequence). The chain has TRBV15 and TRBJ2-7; TRBD2 matches 10 bases. This clonotype originated in a man aged 50-60 years in good health and CMV-seronegative. The sequencing input was PBMCs. CDR3 sequence reads: CATSGLASRLYF. As DNA, the CDR3 is TGTGCCACTTCGGGACTAGCGTCTAGGCTGTACTTC.